This T cell receptor (beta chain) was identified during a study of control samples from healthy donors and cancer patients. Repertoires were generated with immunoSEQ multiplex PCR, while TCRdb's copy carries only in-frame clones and drops some. The sample comprises 100,000 to 150,000 clones, more than 85% of which are singletons, and roughly 7.8% rests with the top ten. The germline V gene encodes CDR1 MGHDK and CDR2 SYGVNS. This CDR3 spans 14 amino acids. Between the trimmed V and J ends, which lost 5 bases and 4 bases, there was a span of 13 bases. Material: blood. The chain uses TRBV25-1 and TRBJ2-3, with D possibly matching TRBD2 (6 bases). This clonotype originated in a man younger than 30 in good health. CDR3 nucleotide sequence: TGTGCCAGCAGTAGCCGGGAGACAGCAGATACGCAGTATTTT. This translates into CASSSRETADTQYF.